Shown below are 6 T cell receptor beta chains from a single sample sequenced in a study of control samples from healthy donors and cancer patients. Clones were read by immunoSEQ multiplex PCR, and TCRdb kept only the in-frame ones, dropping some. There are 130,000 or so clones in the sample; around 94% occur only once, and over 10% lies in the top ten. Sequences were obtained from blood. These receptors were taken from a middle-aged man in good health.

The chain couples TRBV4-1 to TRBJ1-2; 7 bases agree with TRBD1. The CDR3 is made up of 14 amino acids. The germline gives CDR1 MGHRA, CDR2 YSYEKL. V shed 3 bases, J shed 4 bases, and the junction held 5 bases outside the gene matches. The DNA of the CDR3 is TGCGCCAGCAGCCACCTGGGGACAGTCTATGGCTACACCTTC. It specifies CASSHLGTVYGYTF.

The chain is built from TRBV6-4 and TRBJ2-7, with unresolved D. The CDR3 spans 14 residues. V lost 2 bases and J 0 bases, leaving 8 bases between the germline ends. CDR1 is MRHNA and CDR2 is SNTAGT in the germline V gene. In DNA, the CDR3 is TGTGCCAGCAGTGACCCAAACAGCTCCTACGAGCAGTACTTC. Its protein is CASSDPNSSYEQYF.

DNA for the CDR3: TGTGCCAGCAGCGCGGGCGGGGCCGAAGATACGCAGTATTTT. Its translation: CASSAGGAEDTQYF. The chain uses TRBV5-4 and TRBJ2-3, with TRBD2 as a possible D gene (6 bases). The ends were cut back, 4 bases at V and 5 bases at J, with 14 bases in the middle. The CDR3 has 14 residues. From germline, CDR1 is SGHNT and CDR2 YYREEE (reference sequence).

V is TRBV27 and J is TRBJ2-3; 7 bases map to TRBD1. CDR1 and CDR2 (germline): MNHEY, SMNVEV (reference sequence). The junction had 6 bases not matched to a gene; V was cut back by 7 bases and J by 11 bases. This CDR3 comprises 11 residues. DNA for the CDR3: TGTGCCAGCATAACTACAGGGGAGCAGTATTTT. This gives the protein CASITTGEQYF.

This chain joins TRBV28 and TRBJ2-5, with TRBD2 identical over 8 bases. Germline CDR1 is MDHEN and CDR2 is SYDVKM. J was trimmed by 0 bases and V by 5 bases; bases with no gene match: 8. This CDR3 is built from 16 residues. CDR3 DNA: TGTGCCAGCAGTCCCACTAGCGGAGGTTACCAAGAGACCCAGTACTTC. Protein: CASSPTSGGYQETQYF.

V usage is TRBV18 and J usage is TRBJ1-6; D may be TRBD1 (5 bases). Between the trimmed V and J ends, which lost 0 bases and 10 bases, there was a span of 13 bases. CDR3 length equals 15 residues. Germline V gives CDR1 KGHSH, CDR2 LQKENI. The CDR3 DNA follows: TGTGCCAGCTCACCACCGGCAGGGCCTAGCTCACCCCTCCACTTT. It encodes CASSPPAGPSSPLHF.